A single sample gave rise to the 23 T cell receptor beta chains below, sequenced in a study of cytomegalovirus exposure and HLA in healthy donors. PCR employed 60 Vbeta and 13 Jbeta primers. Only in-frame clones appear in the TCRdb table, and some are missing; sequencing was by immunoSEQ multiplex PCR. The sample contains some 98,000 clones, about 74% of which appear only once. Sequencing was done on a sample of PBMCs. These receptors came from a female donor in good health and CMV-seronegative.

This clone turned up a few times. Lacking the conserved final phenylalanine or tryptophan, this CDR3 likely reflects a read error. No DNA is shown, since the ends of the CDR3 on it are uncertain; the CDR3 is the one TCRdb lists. CDR3 region: CSAYRDTEAFC. The rearrangement joins TRBV29-1 to TRBJ1-1; the D segment call TRBD1 is taken from the table without a DNA check. The V gene's germline CDR1 is SQVTM and CDR2 ANQGSEA. With termini counted, the CDR3 has 11 amino acids.

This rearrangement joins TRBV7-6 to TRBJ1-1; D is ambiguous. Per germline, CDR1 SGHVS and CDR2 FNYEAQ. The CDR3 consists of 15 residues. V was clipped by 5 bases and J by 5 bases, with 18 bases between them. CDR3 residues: CASSKPSGRETEAFF. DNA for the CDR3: TGTGCCAGCAGCAAACCCTCGGGGAGGGAGACTGAAGCTTTCTTT.

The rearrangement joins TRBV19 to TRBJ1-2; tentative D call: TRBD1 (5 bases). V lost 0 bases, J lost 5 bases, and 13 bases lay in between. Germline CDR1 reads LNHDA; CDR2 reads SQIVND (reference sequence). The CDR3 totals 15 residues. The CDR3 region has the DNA TGTGCCAGTAGTATAGATCCGACAGAAACTTATGGCTACACCTTC. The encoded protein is CASSIDPTETYGYTF.

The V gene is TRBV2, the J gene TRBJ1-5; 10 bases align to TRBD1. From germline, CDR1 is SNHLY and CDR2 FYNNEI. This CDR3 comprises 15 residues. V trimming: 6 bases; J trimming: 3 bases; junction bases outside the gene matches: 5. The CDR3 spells CASSPGTGANQPQHF. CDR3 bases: TGTGCCAGCAGCCCGGGGACAGGGGCCAATCAGCCCCAGCATTTT.

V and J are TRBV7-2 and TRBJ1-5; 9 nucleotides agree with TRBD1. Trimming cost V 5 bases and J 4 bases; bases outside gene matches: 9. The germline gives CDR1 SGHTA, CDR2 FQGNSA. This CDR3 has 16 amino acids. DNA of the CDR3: TGTGCCAGCAGCCTAAGACAGGGGACAGGGAATCAGCCCCAGCATTTT. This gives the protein CASSLRQGTGNQPQHF.

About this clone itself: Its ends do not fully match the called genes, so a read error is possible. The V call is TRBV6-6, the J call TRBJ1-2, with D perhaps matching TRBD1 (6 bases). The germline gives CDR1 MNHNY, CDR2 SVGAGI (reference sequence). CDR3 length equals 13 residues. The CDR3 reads CASSYSNVGTPIF. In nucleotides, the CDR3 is TGTGCCAGCAGTTACTCGAATGTCGGGACACCAATCTTC.

CDR3: CASSQARTVKSTDTQYF. The DNA for the CDR3 is TGCGCCAGCAGCCAAGCCCGGACAGTAAAGAGCACAGATACGCAGTATTTT. The rearrangement links TRBV4-3 to TRBJ2-3; D is possibly TRBD1 (6 bases). Trimming shortened V by 1 base and J by 0 bases, and 14 bases separated the two germline ends. Germline CDR1 is LGHNA and CDR2 is YSLEER. CDR3 length equals 17 residues.

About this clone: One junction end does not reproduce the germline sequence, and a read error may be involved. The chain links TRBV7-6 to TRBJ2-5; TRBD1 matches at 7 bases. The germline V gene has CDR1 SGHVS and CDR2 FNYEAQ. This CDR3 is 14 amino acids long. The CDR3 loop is CAGSLGTAQETQYF. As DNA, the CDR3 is TGTGCCGGCAGCTTAGGGACAGCCCAAGAGACCCAGTACTTC.

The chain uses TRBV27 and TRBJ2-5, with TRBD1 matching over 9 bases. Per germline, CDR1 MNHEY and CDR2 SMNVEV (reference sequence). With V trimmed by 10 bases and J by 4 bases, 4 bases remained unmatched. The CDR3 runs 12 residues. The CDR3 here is CATQGAGETQYF. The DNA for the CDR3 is TGTGCCACACAGGGGGCCGGAGAGACCCAGTACTTC.

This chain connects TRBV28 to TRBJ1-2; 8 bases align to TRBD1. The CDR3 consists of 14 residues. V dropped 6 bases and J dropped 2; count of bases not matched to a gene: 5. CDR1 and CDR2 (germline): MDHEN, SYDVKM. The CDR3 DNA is TGTGCCAGCAGGATAGACAGGGGCAACTATGGCTACACCTTC. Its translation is CASRIDRGNYGYTF.

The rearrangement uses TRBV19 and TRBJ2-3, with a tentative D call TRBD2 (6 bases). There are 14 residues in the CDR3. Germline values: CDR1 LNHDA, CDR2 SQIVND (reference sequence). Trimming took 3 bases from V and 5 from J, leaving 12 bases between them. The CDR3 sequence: CASSIGGAKDTQYF. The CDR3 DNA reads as TGTGCCAGTAGTATCGGCGGGGCGAAAGATACGCAGTATTTT.

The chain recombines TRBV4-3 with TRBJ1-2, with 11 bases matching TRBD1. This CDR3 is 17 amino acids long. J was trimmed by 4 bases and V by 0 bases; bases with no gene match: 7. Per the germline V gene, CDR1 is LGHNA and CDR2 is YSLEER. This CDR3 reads CASSQDLGTGGSYGYTF. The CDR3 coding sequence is TGCGCCAGCAGCCAAGATCTAGGGACAGGGGGGTCCTATGGCTACACCTTC.

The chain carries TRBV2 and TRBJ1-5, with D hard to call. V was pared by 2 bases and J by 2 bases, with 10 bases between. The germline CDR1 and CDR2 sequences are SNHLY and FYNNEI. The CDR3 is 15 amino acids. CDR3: CASSESHAGNQPQHF. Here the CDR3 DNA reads TGTGCCAGCAGTGAAAGCCATGCGGGCAATCAGCCCCAGCATTTT.

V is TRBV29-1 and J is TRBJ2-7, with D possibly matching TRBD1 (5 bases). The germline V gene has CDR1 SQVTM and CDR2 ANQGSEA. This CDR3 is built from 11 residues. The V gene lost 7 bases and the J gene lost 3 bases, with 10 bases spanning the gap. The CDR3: CSAEDSYEQYF. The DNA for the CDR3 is TGCAGCGCCGAAGACAGCTACGAGCAGTACTTC.

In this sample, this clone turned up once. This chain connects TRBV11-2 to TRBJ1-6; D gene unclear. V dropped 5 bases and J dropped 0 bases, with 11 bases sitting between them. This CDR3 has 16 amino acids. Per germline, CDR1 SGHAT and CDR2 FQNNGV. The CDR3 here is CASSAPGSSYNSPLHF. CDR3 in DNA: TGTGCCAGCAGCGCCCCAGGCAGCTCCTATAATTCACCCCTCCACTTT.

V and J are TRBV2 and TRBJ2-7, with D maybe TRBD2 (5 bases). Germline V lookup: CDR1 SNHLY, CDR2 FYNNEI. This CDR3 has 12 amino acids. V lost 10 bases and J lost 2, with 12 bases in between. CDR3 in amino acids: CATGVSTYEQYF. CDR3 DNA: TGTGCCACCGGGGTTTCTACCTACGAGCAGTACTTC.

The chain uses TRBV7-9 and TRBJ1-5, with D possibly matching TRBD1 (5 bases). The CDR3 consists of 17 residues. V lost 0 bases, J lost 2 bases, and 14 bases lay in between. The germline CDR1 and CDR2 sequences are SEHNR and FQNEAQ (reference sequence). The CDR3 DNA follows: TGTGCCAGCAGCTTAGCGGGGCCTGCACAGGGCAATCAGCCCCAGCATTTT. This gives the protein CASSLAGPAQGNQPQHF. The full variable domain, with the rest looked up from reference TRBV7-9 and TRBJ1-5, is DTGVSQNPRHKITKRGQNVTFRCDPISEHNRLYWYRQTLGQGPEFLTYFQNEAQLEKSRLLSDRFSAERPKGSFSTLEIQRTEQGDSAMYLCASSLAGPAQGNQPQHFGDGTRLSIL.

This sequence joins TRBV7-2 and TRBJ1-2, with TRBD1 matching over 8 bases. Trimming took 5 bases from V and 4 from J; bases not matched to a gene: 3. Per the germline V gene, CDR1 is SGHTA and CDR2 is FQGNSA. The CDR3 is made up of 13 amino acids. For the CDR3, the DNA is TGTGCCAGCAGCCCCGGACAGGGCTATGGCTACACCTTC. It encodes CASSPGQGYGYTF. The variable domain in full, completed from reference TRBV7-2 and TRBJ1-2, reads GAGVSQSPSNKVTEKGKDVELRCDPISGHTALYWYRQSLGQGLEFLIYFQGNSAPDKSGLPSDRFSAERTGGSVSTLTIQRTQQEDSAVYLCASSPGQGYGYTFGSGTRLTVV.

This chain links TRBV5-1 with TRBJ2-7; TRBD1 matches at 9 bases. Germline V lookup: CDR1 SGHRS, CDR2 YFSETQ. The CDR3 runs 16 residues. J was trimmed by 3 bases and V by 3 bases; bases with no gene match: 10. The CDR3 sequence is CASSSRDRATFYEQYF. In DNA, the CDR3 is TGCGCCAGCAGCTCCCGGGACAGGGCTACATTCTACGAGCAGTACTTC.

CDR3 protein: CATSNREGQETQYF. DNA for the CDR3: TGTGCCACCAGCAACAGGGAAGGTCAAGAGACCCAGTACTTC. The chain is built from TRBV15 and TRBJ2-5; perhaps TRBD1 as D (6 bases). CDR1 is LNHNV and CDR2 is YYDKDF in the germline V gene (reference sequence). V lost 4 bases, J lost 2 bases, and 11 bases lay in between. CDR3 length equals 14 residues.

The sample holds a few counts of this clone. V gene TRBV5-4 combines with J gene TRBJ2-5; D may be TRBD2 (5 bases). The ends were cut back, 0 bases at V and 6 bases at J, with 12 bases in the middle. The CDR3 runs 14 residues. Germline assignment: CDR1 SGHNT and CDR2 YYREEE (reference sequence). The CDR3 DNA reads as TGTGCCAGCAGCTTGGCCGCGGGTCTAAAGACCCAGTACTTC. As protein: CASSLAAGLKTQYF. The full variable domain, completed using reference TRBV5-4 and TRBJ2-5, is ETGVTQSPTHLIKTRGQQVTLRCSSQSGHNTVSWYQQALGQGPQFIFQYYREEENGRGNFPPRFSGLQFPNYSSELNVNALELDDSALYLCASSLAAGLKTQYFGPGTRLLVL.

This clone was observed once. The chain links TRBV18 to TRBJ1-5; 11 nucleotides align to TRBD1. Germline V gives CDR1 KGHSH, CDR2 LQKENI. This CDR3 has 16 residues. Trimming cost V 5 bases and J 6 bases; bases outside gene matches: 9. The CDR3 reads CASSANGQGAGQPQHF. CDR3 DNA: TGTGCCAGCTCAGCTAACGGACAGGGGGCAGGTCAGCCCCAGCATTTT.

The CDR3 DNA reads as TGTGCCAGTAGCCCCACTAGTCTGAGCTCTGGGGCCAACGTCCTGACTTTC. Translated: CASSPTSLSSGANVLTF. V usage is TRBV19 and J usage is TRBJ2-6; D possibly corresponds to TRBD2 (5 bases). Germline V lookup: CDR1 LNHDA, CDR2 SQIVND (reference sequence). Trimming removed 6 bases from V and 0 bases from J, with 15 bases in between. The CDR3 is 17 residues long.